Listed below are T cell receptor beta chains from one sample, sequenced in a study of T cells in Graves' hyperthyroidism and ophthalmopathy. MiXCR, applied by TCRdb to the multiplex PCR reads, yields one record per CDR3 protein. The sample consists of about 530,000 distinct CDR3 sequences, approximately 17% of them appearing once. Sample: blood. The source is a woman in her late teens or twenties with Graves' ophthalmopathy. Each CDR3 is given with its conserved first and last residue. D genes are given only for firm matches. Where a row states a size, it is once, few, many or the class of an expanded clone; other rows omit it.

D gene: -; V gene: TRBV4-2; CDR3 length: 15; J gene: TRBJ2-1; clone size: -; CDR3 protein: CASSPAGTADNEQFF; CDR3 DNA: TGTGCCAGCAGCCCCGCAGGCACGGCTGACAATGAGCAGTTCTTC
D gene: -; V gene: TRBV19; CDR3 length: 13; J gene: TRBJ1-2; clone size: -; CDR3 protein: CASLSTESYGYTF; CDR3 DNA: TGTGCCAGTTTGTCGACAGAATCCTATGGCTACACCTTC
D gene: TRBD1; V gene: TRBV27; CDR3 length: 15; J gene: TRBJ2-1; clone size: many; CDR3 protein: CASSSLRTGHNEQFF; CDR3 DNA: TGTGCCAGCAGTTCCTTACGGACAGGGCACAATGAGCAGTTCTTC
D gene: TRBD2; V gene: TRBV9; CDR3 length: 15; J gene: TRBJ2-7; clone size: -; CDR3 protein: CASSAGASGSYEQYF; CDR3 DNA: TGTGCCAGCAGCGCAGGGGCTAGCGGGAGTTACGAGCAGTACTTC
D gene: -; V gene: TRBV11-2; CDR3 length: 15; J gene: TRBJ1-4; clone size: few; CDR3 protein: CASSSGVSTNEKLFF; CDR3 DNA: TGTGCCAGCAGCTCGGGAGTTTCAACTAATGAAAAACTGTTTTTT
D gene: TRBD2; V gene: TRBV5-1; CDR3 length: 15; J gene: TRBJ2-1; clone size: many; CDR3 protein: CASSLGRGGSNEQFF; CDR3 DNA: TGCGCCAGCAGCTTAGGACGGGGGGGGTCCAATGAGCAGTTCTTC
D gene: TRBD1; V gene: TRBV4-2; CDR3 length: 15; J gene: TRBJ2-7; clone size: -; CDR3 protein: CASSQAGTGAYEQYF; CDR3 DNA: TGTGCCAGCAGCCAAGCCGGGACAGGGGCCTACGAGCAGTACTTC
D gene: TRBD1; V gene: TRBV9; CDR3 length: 18; J gene: TRBJ1-2; clone size: -; CDR3 protein: CASSPRWGQGIGSQGYTF; CDR3 DNA: TGTGCCAGCAGCCCCCGTTGGGGACAGGGGATCGGAAGTCAAGGCTACACCTTC
D gene: -; V gene: TRBV13; CDR3 length: 15; J gene: TRBJ2-7; clone size: -; CDR3 protein: CASSTRGGQENEQYF; CDR3 DNA: TGTGCCAGCAGCACGCGCGGGGGACAGGAGAACGAGCAGTACTTC
D gene: TRBD1; V gene: TRBV4-3; CDR3 length: 14; J gene: TRBJ2-1; clone size: many; CDR3 protein: CASSQVTGGNEQFF; CDR3 DNA: TGCGCCAGCAGCCAAGTGACAGGGGGCAATGAGCAGTTCTTC
D gene: -; V gene: TRBV11-2; CDR3 length: 16; J gene: TRBJ2-7; clone size: many; CDR3 protein: CASSLESVEYLYEQYF; CDR3 DNA: TGTGCCAGCAGCTTAGAATCGGTGGAGTACCTCTACGAGCAGTACTTC
D gene: TRBD2; V gene: TRBV10-3; CDR3 length: 15; J gene: TRBJ2-7; clone size: few; CDR3 protein: CATGVVAGVSYEQYF; CDR3 DNA: TGTGCCACGGGGGTTGTAGCGGGAGTTTCCTACGAGCAGTACTTC
D gene: -; V gene: TRBV28; CDR3 length: 15; J gene: TRBJ1-1; clone size: many; CDR3 protein: CASSFGSRANTEAFF; CDR3 DNA: TGTGCCAGCAGTTTTGGTAGCCGGGCGAACACTGAAGCTTTCTTT
D gene: TRBD2; V gene: TRBV7-9; CDR3 length: 19; J gene: TRBJ2-1; clone size: -; CDR3 protein: CASSPRLAGVLSSYNEQFF; CDR3 DNA: TGTGCCAGCAGCCCCCGACTAGCGGGAGTCCTTAGCTCCTACAATGAGCAGTTCTTC
D gene: TRBD1; V gene: TRBV5-8; CDR3 length: 17; J gene: TRBJ2-5; clone size: -; CDR3 protein: CASTLAGGGWGLGTQYF; CDR3 DNA: TGTGCCAGCACCTTGGCAGGGGGCGGTTGGGGACTCGGGACCCAGTACTTC
D gene: -; V gene: TRBV10-3; CDR3 length: 15; J gene: TRBJ1-5; clone size: few; CDR3 protein: CAISVEGSGNQPQHF; CDR3 DNA: TGTGCCATCAGTGTGGAAGGGAGCGGCAATCAGCCCCAGCATTTT
D gene: TRBD2; V gene: TRBV11-2; CDR3 length: 20; J gene: TRBJ2-5; clone size: many; CDR3 protein: CASSLDGLAGVLPPGETQYF; CDR3 DNA: TGTGCCAGCAGCTTAGATGGTCTAGCGGGGGTTCTCCCCCCCGGGGAGACCCAGTACTTC
D gene: TRBD1; V gene: TRBV5-1; CDR3 length: 15; J gene: TRBJ2-2; clone size: -; CDR3 protein: CASRNRGDNTGELFF; CDR3 DNA: TGCGCCAGCAGAAACAGGGGCGACAACACCGGGGAGCTGTTTTTT
D gene: TRBD2; V gene: TRBV5-1; CDR3 length: 13; J gene: TRBJ2-1; clone size: few; CDR3 protein: CASSREAAGEQFF; CDR3 DNA: TGCGCCAGCAGCCGGGAGGCCGCCGGTGAGCAGTTCTTC
D gene: TRBD1; V gene: TRBV6-2/TRBV6-3; CDR3 length: 15; J gene: TRBJ1-4; clone size: -; CDR3 protein: CASRAPGQMNEKLFF; CDR3 DNA: TGTGCCAGCAGAGCACCGGGACAGATGAATGAAAAACTGTTTTTT
D gene: -; V gene: TRBV5-1; CDR3 length: 13; J gene: TRBJ1-1; clone size: many; CDR3 protein: CASTQPGNTEAFF; CDR3 DNA: TGCGCCAGCACGCAACCCGGGAACACTGAAGCTTTCTTT
D gene: -; V gene: TRBV6-2/TRBV6-3; CDR3 length: 13; J gene: TRBJ1-2; clone size: -; CDR3 protein: CASNTGINYGYTF; CDR3 DNA: TGTGCCAGCAACACAGGTATTAACTATGGCTACACCTTC
D gene: -; V gene: TRBV10-3; CDR3 length: 12; J gene: TRBJ2-3; clone size: many; CDR3 protein: CAVGSSRDTQYF; CDR3 DNA: TGTGCCGTTGGGAGTAGTAGAGATACGCAGTATTTT
D gene: -; V gene: TRBV20-1; CDR3 length: 16; J gene: TRBJ1-6; clone size: -; CDR3 protein: CSASSPGLSYNSPLHF; CDR3 DNA: TGCAGTGCTAGTAGTCCGGGTCTTTCCTATAATTCACCCCTCCACTTT
D gene: -; V gene: TRBV20-1; CDR3 length: 12; J gene: TRBJ1-2; clone size: -; CDR3 protein: CSAPNSLYGYTF; CDR3 DNA: TGCAGTGCCCCCAACAGCCTCTATGGCTACACCTTC
D gene: -; V gene: TRBV7-6; CDR3 length: 13; J gene: TRBJ2-5; clone size: few; CDR3 protein: CASSLSRQETQYF; CDR3 DNA: TGTGCCAGCAGCTTATCACGCCAAGAGACCCAGTACTTC
D gene: TRBD2; V gene: TRBV3-1; CDR3 length: 18; J gene: TRBJ2-1; clone size: many; CDR3 protein: CASSPLAGGPLSYNEQFF; CDR3 DNA: TGTGCCAGCAGCCCGCTAGCGGGGGGGCCCCTCTCCTACAATGAGCAGTTCTTC
D gene: TRBD1; V gene: TRBV19; CDR3 length: 14; J gene: TRBJ2-7; clone size: -; CDR3 protein: CASSPWTGPVEQYF; CDR3 DNA: TGTGCCAGTAGTCCCTGGACAGGGCCCGTCGAGCAGTACTTC
D gene: -; V gene: TRBV3-1; CDR3 length: 16; J gene: TRBJ2-3; clone size: many; CDR3 protein: CASSQVAGFSTDTQYF; CDR3 DNA: TGTGCCAGCAGCCAAGTTGCGGGGTTTAGCACAGATACGCAGTATTTT
D gene: TRBD1; V gene: TRBV6-2/TRBV6-3; CDR3 length: 14; J gene: TRBJ1-3; clone size: few; CDR3 protein: CASFRDRVKNTIYF; CDR3 DNA: TGTGCCAGTTTCCGGGACAGGGTGAAAAACACCATATATTTT
D gene: -; V gene: TRBV7-9; CDR3 length: 14; J gene: TRBJ2-2; clone size: many; CDR3 protein: CASSSRLNTGELFF; CDR3 DNA: TGTGCCAGCAGCTCTAGACTGAACACCGGGGAGCTGTTTTTT
D gene: -; V gene: TRBV29-1; CDR3 length: 12; J gene: TRBJ2-2; clone size: -; CDR3 protein: CSVEGVTGELFF; CDR3 DNA: TGCAGCGTTGAAGGGGTCACCGGGGAGCTGTTTTTT
D gene: TRBD2; V gene: TRBV19; CDR3 length: 14; J gene: TRBJ2-1; clone size: -; CDR3 protein: CASSGTSAFNEQFF; CDR3 DNA: TGTGCCAGTTCCGGGACTAGCGCTTTTAATGAGCAGTTCTTC
D gene: -; V gene: TRBV29-1; CDR3 length: 13; J gene: TRBJ2-7; clone size: once; CDR3 protein: CSVARGDSYEQYF; CDR3 DNA: TGCAGCGTGGCCCGAGGGGACTCCTACGAGCAGTACTTC
D gene: -; V gene: TRBV29-1; CDR3 length: 13; J gene: TRBJ2-1; clone size: many; CDR3 protein: CSVDGGPHNEQFF; CDR3 DNA: TGCAGCGTTGACGGGGGGCCCCACAATGAGCAGTTCTTC
D gene: -; V gene: TRBV19; CDR3 length: 14; J gene: TRBJ1-5; clone size: few; CDR3 protein: CATVTGIGNQPQHF; CDR3 DNA: TGTGCCACCGTAACAGGTATCGGCAATCAGCCCCAGCATTTT
D gene: TRBD2; V gene: TRBV7-3; CDR3 length: 18; J gene: TRBJ2-1; clone size: few; CDR3 protein: CASSPLGVGLAGVHEQFF; CDR3 DNA: TGTGCCAGCAGCCCCCTCGGGGTAGGACTAGCGGGAGTACATGAGCAGTTCTTC
D gene: TRBD2; V gene: TRBV7-8; CDR3 length: 16; J gene: TRBJ2-7; clone size: -; CDR3 protein: CASSAGTSGVIRQQYF; CDR3 DNA: TGTGCCAGCAGCGCCGGGACCAGCGGGGTAATACGCCAGCAGTACTTC
D gene: -; V gene: TRBV6-1; CDR3 length: 16; J gene: TRBJ1-5; clone size: -; CDR3 protein: CASSEGAGAGNQPQHF; CDR3 DNA: TGTGCCAGCAGTGAAGGCGCCGGGGCCGGCAATCAGCCCCAGCATTTT
D gene: -; V gene: TRBV11-2; CDR3 length: 14; J gene: TRBJ1-4; clone size: many; CDR3 protein: CASSLGPGDEKLFF; CDR3 DNA: TGTGCCAGCAGCTTAGGCCCAGGGGATGAAAAACTGTTTTTT
D gene: -; V gene: TRBV20-1; CDR3 length: 16; J gene: TRBJ1-5; clone size: -; CDR3 protein: CSAPGPPDYSNQPQHF; CDR3 DNA: TGCAGTGCTCCGGGCCCCCCGGATTATAGCAATCAGCCCCAGCATTTT